This T cell receptor (beta chain) was retrieved from a study of shared clonotypes between healthy human individuals. Whole-study context: Aged 18 to 49, the donors were a couple of women and a few men. Study-wide points: Memory subsets had estimated richness that was generally smaller than that of naive subsets.

Germline values: CDR1 SGHNT, CDR2 YENEEA. Deletions cut 0 bases from V and 5 bases from J, with 7 bases between. The CDR3 runs 14 residues. The repertoire was sequenced with immunoSEQ multiplex PCR; TCRdb's copy has only in-frame clones and lacks some. This table has about 2 million clones, roughly 95% appearing once. Of note for this clone: Antigen unknown.

The donor population consisted of healthy HIV-negative adults with no recent acute infections or vaccinations. The chain carries TRBV11-3 and TRBJ2-2, with D hard to call. Material for sequencing was naive CD4+ T cells sorted from blood. As for subset: CD45RA+ positively selected. This receptor was taken from a man in his late teens or twenties in good health. The CDR3 DNA sequence: TGTGCCAGCAGCTTAGACCTGTCGACCGGGGAGCTGTTTTTT. This codes for CASSLDLSTGELFF.